This TCR beta chain was found in a study of OX40 agonist ivuxolimab in advanced cancers. In the study overall: It was ivuxolimab, an agonistic anti-OX40 (CD134) antibody, that patients were treated with. Notes on the study in general: Which antigen the expanded peripheral T cells recognized is unknown. At 0.1 to 3.0 mg/kg, clonal expansion of CD4+ and CD8+ blood T cells had occurred by week 6.

The table came from immunoSEQ multiplex PCR; TCRdb's copy has only in-frame clones and leaves some out. The sample holds 100,000 to 120,000 clones, approximately 90% seen once. This CDR3 region has 15 residues. Germline values: CDR1 MGHDK, CDR2 SYGVNS. Trimming shortened V by 3 bases and J by 0 bases, and 12 bases separated the two germline ends. About this clone itself: Its antigen is as yet unknown.

Sequencing used CD4+ or CD8+ T cells sorted from blood, obtained in a trial of the OX40 agonist ivuxolimab. The gene calls are TRBV25-1 and TRBJ2-7, with D unresolved. This receptor was obtained from an adult with an advanced solid tumor such as melanoma, head and neck, liver or kidney cancer. CDR3 amino acids: CASSDWAGSSYEQYF. For the CDR3, the DNA is TGTGCCAGCAGTGATTGGGCAGGTAGCTCCTACGAGCAGTACTTC.